The present TCR beta chain was sequenced within a study of shared clonotypes between healthy human individuals. CDR1 and CDR2 from the germline V gene are SGHAT and FQDESV (reference sequence). The CDR3 consists of 15 residues. V lost 2 bases and J lost 3, with 14 bases in between. Using immunoSEQ multiplex PCR, the repertoire was profiled, and TCRdb retains in-frame clones only, with some absent. The sample has around 610,000 clones, 95% to 97% seen once. It was CD45RO-negative cells, positively selected for CCR7, that made up naive CD8 cells, with terminally differentiated effector memory CD45RA+ cells excluded. Comments on this clone: The antigen is not known.

Study results and caveats: Across several donors, naive CD4 shared around 5.1%, naive CD8 more than 3%, memory CD4 less than 2.5%, memory CD8 0.4% to 0.5%.

Sequenced: naive CD8+ T cells sorted from blood. V gene TRBV11-1 combines with J gene TRBJ2-7; weak D call: TRBD2 (6 bases). The receptor was isolated from a woman younger than 45 in good health. This CDR3 is CASSLMDWGDYEQYF. The DNA for the CDR3 is TGTGCCAGCAGCTTAATGGATTGGGGGGACTACGAGCAGTACTTC.